The next 16 T cell receptor beta chains were all read from a single sample in a study of blood T cell repertoires in COVID-19. This table comes from immunoSEQ multiplex PCR, and its TCRdb copy is limited to in-frame clones, with some not included. The data contain about 98,000 clones, roughly 80% of them singletons. Sequenced sample: peripheral blood. These receptors came from a woman older than 75 with acute or convalescent COVID-19.

The J gene is TRBJ1-4, the V gene TRBV7-2; perhaps TRBD1 as D (5 bases). The V and J ends lost 5 bases and 14 bases respectively, with 18 bases between them. Germline CDR1 SGHTA, CDR2 FQGNSA. This CDR3 has 13 amino acids. The CDR3 is CASSPKLRTPLFF. In DNA, the CDR3 is TGTGCCAGCAGCCCCAAACTGAGGACACCCCTGTTTTTT. Together with reference TRBV7-2 and TRBJ1-4, the CDR3 gives the full variable domain: GAGVSQSPSNKVTEKGKDVELRCDPISGHTALYWYRQSLGQGLEFLIYFQGNSAPDKSGLPSDRFSAERTGGSVSTLTIQRTQQEDSAVYLCASSPKLRTPLFFGSGTQLSVL.

J is TRBJ2-5 and V is TRBV5-1, with TRBD1 identical over 7 bases. CDR1 and CDR2 (germline): SGHRS, YFSETQ. This CDR3 has 14 amino acids. V lost 4 bases to trimming and J lost 5 bases; unmatched junction nucleotides: 8. CDR3 nucleotide sequence: TGCGCCAGCAGCACCGGACAGGCTGAGGAGACCCAGTACTTC. It translates to CASSTGQAEETQYF.

V and J are TRBV5-5 and TRBJ2-1, with 7 bases fitting TRBD2. With 1 base clipped from V and 0 bases from J, the junction kept 4 bases outside the gene matches. The CDR3 runs 16 residues. Germline V lookup: CDR1 SGHKS, CDR2 YYEKEE (reference sequence). For the CDR3, the DNA is TGTGCCAGCAGCTTGATGGGGGGGAGCTCCTACAATGAGCAGTTCTTC. This codes for CASSLMGGSSYNEQFF.

This clone has a handful of counts. V and J are TRBV27 and TRBJ2-7, with D tentatively TRBD1 (6 bases). The V gene lost 2 bases and the J gene lost 0 bases, with 8 bases spanning the gap. The CDR3 is 14 amino acids. Germline lookup yields CDR1 MNHEY and CDR2 SMNVEV (reference sequence). CDR3 nucleotides: TGTGCCAGCAGTTTAAGAGGGGGCTCCTACGAGCAGTACGTC. Translating it yields CASSLRGGSYEQYV.

This chain uses TRBV11-2 with TRBJ1-1; D is perhaps TRBD1 (6 bases). The CDR3 spans 13 residues. V was clipped by 1 base and J by 11 bases, with 14 bases between them. Germline V gene sequence: CDR1 SGHAT, CDR2 FQNNGV. The chain's CDR3 is CASSLGVGGPAFF. CDR3 bases: TGTGCCAGCAGCTTAGGAGTCGGGGGGCCGGCTTTCTTT.

The V and J genes are TRBV11-1 and TRBJ2-3; a weak D match, TRBD1 (6 bases). In germline, CDR1 is SGHAT, CDR2 FQDESV (reference sequence). The CDR3 loop spans 14 amino acids. V was shortened by 1 base and J by 8 bases, with 13 bases between the two germline ends. CDR3 loop: CASSLGGPGPTQYF. The DNA for the CDR3 is TGTGCCAGCAGCTTAGGGGGGCCAGGGCCTACGCAGTATTTT.

CDR3 DNA sequence: TGTGCCAGCAGCCCCCTCATTTTTCGGAGAAGCTCCTATAATTCACCCCTCCACTTT. Its protein product is CASSPLIFRRSSYNSPLHF. This chain links TRBV11-2 with TRBJ1-6; D gene unclear. This CDR3 comprises 19 residues. The V gene lost 5 bases and the J gene lost 0 bases, with 20 bases spanning the gap. CDR1 SGHAT and CDR2 FQNNGV come from the germline V gene.

This clone was picked up a small number of times. This sequence joins TRBV28 and TRBJ2-1; D is possibly TRBD2 (5 bases). The CDR3 consists of 14 residues. The V end was cut by 7 bases, the J end by 8 bases, with 18 bases between. Germline V gene sequence: CDR1 MDHEN, CDR2 SYDVKM. Here the CDR3 DNA reads TGTGCCAGCACTCTGGGGAGCAGTAGACATGAGCAGTTCTTC. Protein sequence: CASTLGSSRHEQFF.

The V and J genes are TRBV19 and TRBJ2-5; D ambiguous. The V gene lost 9 bases and the J gene lost 3 bases, with 14 bases spanning the gap. CDR3 length: 13 amino acids. Germline CDR1 LNHDA, CDR2 SQIVND (reference sequence). CDR3 protein: CASAGQKKETQYF. Here the CDR3 DNA reads TGTGCCAGCGCTGGGCAGAAAAAAGAGACCCAGTACTTC.

The V and J genes are TRBV18 and TRBJ2-7; 10 nucleotides match TRBD1. Germline V gives CDR1 KGHSH, CDR2 LQKENI. The CDR3 length is 14 residues. V lost 3 bases to trimming and J lost 2 bases; unmatched junction nucleotides: 1. In DNA form, the CDR3 reads TGTGCCAGCTCACCTGGACAGGGGGCCTACGAGCAGTACTTC. Residues: CASSPGQGAYEQYF.

The CDR3 spells CASSQGGTSGNYEQYF. For the CDR3, the DNA is TGTGCCAGCAGCCAAGGGGGGACTAGCGGGAACTACGAGCAGTACTTC. The chain links TRBV7-2 to TRBJ2-7, with TRBD2 identical over 13 bases. CDR3 length equals 16 residues. Germline trimming cut 5 bases from V and 3 bases from J; bases unmatched to any gene: 7. The germline gives CDR1 SGHTA, CDR2 FQGNSA.

The chain recombines TRBV20-1 with TRBJ1-4; D uncertain. Germline assignment: CDR1 DFQATT and CDR2 SNEGSKA (reference sequence). CDR3 length equals 14 residues. V lost 3 bases to trimming and J lost 5 bases, with 13 bases between them. The CDR3: CSASSRESNEKLFF. CDR3 in DNA: TGCAGTGCTAGTTCCCGGGAGTCGAATGAAAAACTGTTTTTT.

V usage is TRBV19 and J usage is TRBJ2-2, with no clear D. The V and J ends lost 7 bases and 0 bases respectively, with 15 bases between them. Germline CDR1 reads LNHDA; CDR2 reads SQIVND (reference sequence). The CDR3 runs 16 residues. The CDR3 DNA is TGTGCCAGTACCAGAGACATGACCGCGAACACCGGGGAGCTGTTTTTT. Encoded protein: CASTRDMTANTGELFF. Looking up the rest from reference TRBV19 and TRBJ2-2 gives the full variable domain: DGGITQSPKYLFRKEGQNVTLSCEQNLNHDAMYWYRQDPGQGLRLIYYSQIVNDFQKGDIAEGYSVSREKKESFPLTVTSAQKNPTAFYLCASTRDMTANTGELFFGEGSRLTVL.

The rearrangement joins TRBV29-1 to TRBJ2-1; 16 bases map to TRBD2. Germline CDR1 SQVTM, CDR2 ANQGSEA. V lost 6 bases and J lost 10; bases outside the gene matches: 9. The CDR3 covers 15 residues. CDR3 amino acids: CSVLGLAGGQGEQFF. Written as DNA, the CDR3 is TGCAGCGTCCTGGGACTAGCGGGGGGGCAAGGAGAGCAGTTCTTC.

The V gene is TRBV19, the J gene TRBJ2-2; no clear D gene. Germline CDR1 and CDR2: LNHDA and SQIVND (reference sequence). The germline V and J ends were trimmed by 8 bases and 1 base, with 14 bases remaining between them. There are 15 residues in the CDR3. This chain's CDR3 is CASSSYRRNTGELFF. CDR3 DNA sequence: TGTGCCAGTTCATCCTACAGAAGGAACACCGGGGAGCTGTTTTTT.

The CDR3 here is CASSPQRGGNEQYF. In DNA form, the CDR3 reads TGTGCCAGCAGCCCCCAACGGGGGGGCAACGAGCAGTACTTC. The chain links TRBV9 to TRBJ2-7; 8 bases are shared with TRBD2. Germline values: CDR1 SGDLS, CDR2 YYNGEE. The V and J ends lost 4 bases and 5 bases, in that order; junction bases with no gene match: 8. The CDR3 is 14 residues long.